This T cell receptor beta chain was sequenced for a study of T cell repertoires in cytomegalovirus infection. Study-level information: CMV infection together with matching HLA type was indicated by public TCR beta signatures. Whole-study results and caveats: Of the TCR beta families, the public ones yielded a cumulative frequency that identified carriers of CMV plus the relevant HLA. HLA-C-restricted CMV-specific TCR beta clonotypes prevailed in the ex vivo response.

TCRdb fed the reads into MiXCR, producing one record per CDR3 protein. The sample has some 250,000 distinct CDR3 sequences; approximately 9.2% are singletons. Comment on this clonotype: Its antigen is currently unknown.

Per the germline V gene, CDR1 is SGHAT and CDR2 is FQNNGV. The length of the CDR3 is 15 residues. The junction had 11 bases not matched to a gene; V was cut back by 6 bases and J by 6 bases. The receptor's source is a human donor in good health (CMV status not recorded). Some clones in this sample may be carry-over from other donors' samples. The chain carries TRBV11-2 and TRBJ1-1; 9 nucleotides agree with TRBD1. Sequenced sample: PBMCs. CDR3 nucleotides: TGTGCCAGCAGAAACCGGGACAGGGAATTCTCTGAAGCTTTCTTT. Translation gives CASRNRDREFSEAFF.